This TCR beta chain was documented in a study of cytomegalovirus exposure and HLA in healthy donors. Study-wide points: CMV antigen specificity of a few CMV-associated chains was confirmed in vitro.

The donors were part of the validation cohort, which consisted of under 150 subjects and was separate from the first cohort of 666 subjects. A word on this clone: The antigen is unknown.

The data were produced by immunoSEQ multiplex PCR, yet TCRdb's version contains in-frame clones alone and is incomplete. Among 200,000 to 300,000 clones, about 90% were seen once, and the ten largest hold 12%. The V gene end was trimmed by 1 base and the J gene end by 5 bases; junction bases not matched to a gene: 12. The CDR3 runs to 18 residues. Germline CDR1 and CDR2: LGHNA and YSLEER. The sample comprised PBMCs. The chain combines TRBV4-3 with TRBJ2-5; 11 bases align to TRBD2. This clonotype was obtained from a man aged 18 to 29 in good health and CMV-seropositive. In DNA form, the CDR3 reads TGCGCCAGCAGCCAAGGTATCGGGACTAGCGGTACCTCTGAGACCCAGTACTTC. Its translation is CASSQGIGTSGTSETQYF.